This entry lists 10 T cell receptor beta chains sequenced from one sample in a study of blood T cells in healthy people across ages. The authors ran a second PCR of 7 to 11 cycles using a sample-barcoded 5' primer and a J-beta primer mix. TCRdb itself ran the 5' RACE reads through MiXCR, one entry per CDR3 protein. This table holds fewer than 800,000 distinct CDR3 sequences, more than 20% found once. The sample taken for sequencing was blood. These TCRs come from a man between 65 and 79 years old in good health.

This clonotype has a count of ten or more. The chain is built from TRBV11-3 and TRBJ2-7; 12 bases match TRBD2. The CDR3 consists of 15 residues. Germline loops: CDR1 SGHNT, CDR2 YENEEA. Trimming cost V 4 bases and J 1 base; bases outside gene matches: 2. The CDR3, as DNA: TGTGCCAGCAGCTCCGGACTAGCGGGATCCTACGAGCAGTACTTC. It encodes CASSSGLAGSYEQYF. The full variable domain, in which reference TRBV11-3 and TRBJ2-7 provide the parts outside the CDR3, is EAGVVQSPRYKIIEKKQPVAFWCNPISGHNTLYWYLQNLGQGPELLIRYENEEAVDDSQLPKDRFSAERLKGVDSTLKIQPAELGDSAVYLCASSSGLAGSYEQYFGPGTRLTVT.

The chain recombines TRBV7-3 with TRBJ2-5; D is possibly TRBD1 (6 bases). Germline-derived CDR1 and CDR2 are SGHTA and FQGTGA. V lost 5 bases, J lost 4 bases, and 17 bases lay in between. The CDR3 covers 15 residues. Written as DNA, the CDR3 is TGTGCCAGCAGCCCAGGGGCCAGCGGTCTAGAGACCCAGTACTTC. Translating it yields CASSPGASGLETQYF.

This clonotype was picked up many times. The chain combines TRBV7-8 with TRBJ2-5; D unresolved. In germline, CDR1 is SGHVS, CDR2 FQNEAQ. CDR3 length equals 13 residues. V was trimmed by 1 base and J by 7 bases, leaving 10 bases between them. CDR3 in amino acids: CASSLGTAGTQYF. CDR3 coding DNA: TGTGCCAGCAGCTTAGGGACGGCCGGGACCCAGTACTTC. The full variable domain, rest sourced from reference TRBV7-8 and TRBJ2-5, is GAGVSQSPRYKVAKRGQDVALRCDPISGHVSLFWYQQALGQGPEFLTYFQNEAQLDKSGLPSDRFFAERPEGSVSTLKIQRTQQEDSAVYLCASSLGTAGTQYFGPGTRLLVL.

This clonotype was counted only a few times. The V and J genes are TRBV12-3 or TRBV12-4 and TRBJ2-1, with D possibly TRBD2 on 7 matching bases. Between the trimmed V and J ends, which lost 8 bases and 0 bases, there was a span of 23 bases. CDR3 length: 18 residues. The DNA of the CDR3 is TGTGCCAGCGAAGGGGGGACTACCTGGATGAGCTCCTACAATGAGCAGTTCTTC. Its protein is CASEGGTTWMSSYNEQFF.

This clonotype was counted many times. This chain joins TRBV24-1 and TRBJ2-1, with D tentatively TRBD2 (5 bases). CDR1 and CDR2 from the germline V gene are KGHDR and SFDVKD. V lost 3 bases and J lost 1, with 6 bases in between. This CDR3 has 14 amino acids. For the CDR3, the DNA is TGTGCCACCAGTGATCGGGAATCCTACAATGAGCAGTTCTTC. Its protein is CATSDRESYNEQFF.

The chain links TRBV18 to TRBJ2-5; no firm D call. The germline gives CDR1 KGHSH, CDR2 LQKENI. With 1 base removed from V and 5 bases from J, the gap between germline ends came to 8 bases. This CDR3 has 13 amino acids. CDR3: CASSPLLGETQYF. The CDR3 DNA follows: TGTGCCAGCTCACCACTTCTGGGGGAGACCCAGTACTTC. The entire variable domain, with the rest obtained from reference TRBV18 and TRBJ2-5, is as follows: NAGVMQNPRHLVRRRGQEARLRCSPMKGHSHVYWYRQLPEEGLKFMVYLQKENIIDESGMPKERFSAEFPKEGPSILRIQQVVRGDSAAYFCASSPLLGETQYFGPGTRLLVL.

This clonotype was detected only a few times. The genes are TRBV6-6 and TRBJ2-7; 7 bases map to TRBD1. Germline values: CDR1 MNHNY, CDR2 SVGAGI (reference sequence). This CDR3 is 15 amino acids long. Trimming removed 2 bases from V and 0 bases from J; junction bases left unmatched: 4. CDR3 protein: CASSYPDRASYEQYF. DNA of the CDR3: TGTGCCAGCAGTTACCCCGACAGGGCCTCCTACGAGCAGTACTTC.

This clonotype occurred many times. In DNA, the CDR3 is TGTGCCAGCACCTGGACTAGCGGGAGTTCCGAGCAGTACTTC. This gives the protein CASTWTSGSSEQYF. The chain recombines TRBV6-5 with TRBJ2-7, with 13 bases identical to TRBD2. V lost 7 bases, J lost 6 bases, and 6 bases stayed unmatched. Germline V gene lookup returns CDR1 MNHEY and CDR2 SVGAGI. The CDR3 is 14 residues long.

This clonotype was counted between two and nine times. The chain couples TRBV5-1 to TRBJ1-6; 9 bases align to TRBD1. CDR3 length: 16 amino acids. Per germline, CDR1 SGHRS and CDR2 YFSETQ. V lost 0 bases to trimming and J lost 6 bases; unmatched junction nucleotides: 4. CDR3 sequence reads: CASSLGGQGLNSPLHF. Here the CDR3 DNA reads TGCGCCAGCAGCTTGGGGGGACAGGGTCTTAATTCACCCCTCCACTTT.

This clonotype came up many times. This sequence joins TRBV29-1 and TRBJ2-3; the D gene is possibly TRBD2 (6 bases). Trimming removed 5 bases at V and 6 bases at J, with 15 bases between. Germline values: CDR1 SQVTM, CDR2 ANQGSEA. This CDR3 is built from 13 residues. The CDR3, as DNA: TGCAGCGTTCTACTAGCTTCATCGGATACGCAGTATTTT. Encoded protein: CSVLLASSDTQYF.